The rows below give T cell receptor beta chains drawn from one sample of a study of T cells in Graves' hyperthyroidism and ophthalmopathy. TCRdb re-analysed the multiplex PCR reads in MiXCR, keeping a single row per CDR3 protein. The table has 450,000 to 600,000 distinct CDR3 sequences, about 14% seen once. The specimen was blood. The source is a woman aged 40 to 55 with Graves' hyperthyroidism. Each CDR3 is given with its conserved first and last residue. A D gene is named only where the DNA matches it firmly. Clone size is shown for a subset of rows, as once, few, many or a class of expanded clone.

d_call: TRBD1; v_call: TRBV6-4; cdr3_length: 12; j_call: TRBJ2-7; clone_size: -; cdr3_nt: TGTGCCAGCAGTTACAGGGGGCACGAGCAGTACTTC; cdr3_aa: CASSYRGHEQYF
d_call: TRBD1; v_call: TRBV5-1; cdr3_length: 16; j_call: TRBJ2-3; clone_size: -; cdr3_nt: TGCGCCAGCAGCTTGAAGACAGGGGTGGGCACAGATACGCAGTATTTT; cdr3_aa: CASSLKTGVGTDTQYF
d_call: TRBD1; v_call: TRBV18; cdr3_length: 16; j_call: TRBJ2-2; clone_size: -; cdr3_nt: TGTGCCAGCTCACCAGCCCAGGGGGCGATTGCCGGGGAGCTGTTTTTT; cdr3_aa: CASSPAQGAIAGELFF
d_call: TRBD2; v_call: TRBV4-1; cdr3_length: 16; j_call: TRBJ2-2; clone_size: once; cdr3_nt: TGCGCCAGCAGCCAAGAGGCTAGCGGGGGCGCCGGGGAGCTGTTTTTT; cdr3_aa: CASSQEASGGAGELFF
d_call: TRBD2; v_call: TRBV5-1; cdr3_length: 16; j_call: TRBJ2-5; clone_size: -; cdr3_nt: TGCGCCAGCAGCTTGGGGGTAGCGGGAGTACAAGAGACCCAGTACTTC; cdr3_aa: CASSLGVAGVQETQYF
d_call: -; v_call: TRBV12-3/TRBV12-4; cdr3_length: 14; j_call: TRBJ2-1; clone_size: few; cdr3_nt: TGTGCCAGCAGTTTAGAGTCGATCGACAATGAGCAGTTCTTC; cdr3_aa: CASSLESIDNEQFF
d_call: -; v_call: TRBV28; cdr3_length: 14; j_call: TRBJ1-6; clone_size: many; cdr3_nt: TGTGCCAGCAATCGAGGAGGTGGGGGTTCACCCCTCCACTTT; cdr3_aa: CASNRGGGGSPLHF
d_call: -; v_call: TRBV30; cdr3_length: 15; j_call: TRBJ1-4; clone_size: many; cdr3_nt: TGTGCCTGGAGTGTTCGAGGCAGGGTTGACGAAAAACTGTTTTTT; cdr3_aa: CAWSVRGRVDEKLFF
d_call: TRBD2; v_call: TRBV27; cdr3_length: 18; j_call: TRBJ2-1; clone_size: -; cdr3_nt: TGTGCCAGCAGTTTAATAGCGGGAGGCCTGAGCTCCTACAATGAGCAGTTCTTC; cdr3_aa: CASSLIAGGLSSYNEQFF
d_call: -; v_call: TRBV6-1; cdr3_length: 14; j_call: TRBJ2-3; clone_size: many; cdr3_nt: TGTGCCTCGACCTTAGGACTCAGCACAGATACGCAGTATTTT; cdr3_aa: CASTLGLSTDTQYF
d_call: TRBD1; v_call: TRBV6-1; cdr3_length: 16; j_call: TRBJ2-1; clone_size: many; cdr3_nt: TGTGCCAGCACTGGCAGGGGGCTTTCCCCCTACAATGAGCAGTTCTTC; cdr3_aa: CASTGRGLSPYNEQFF
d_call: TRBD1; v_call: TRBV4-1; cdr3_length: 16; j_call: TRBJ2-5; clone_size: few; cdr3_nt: TGCGCCAGCAGCCCACTGGGACAGGGGGCCCCAGAGACCCAGTACTTC; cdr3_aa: CASSPLGQGAPETQYF
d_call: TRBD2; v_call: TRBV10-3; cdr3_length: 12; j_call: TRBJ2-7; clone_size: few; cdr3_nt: TGTGCCACGGCTAGCGGGAACTACGAGCAGTACTTC; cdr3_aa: CATASGNYEQYF
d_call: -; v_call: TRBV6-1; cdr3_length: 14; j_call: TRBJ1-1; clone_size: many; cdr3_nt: TGTGCCAGCAGTCCGGAGAAGACAGCCACTGAAGCTTTCTTT; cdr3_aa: CASSPEKTATEAFF
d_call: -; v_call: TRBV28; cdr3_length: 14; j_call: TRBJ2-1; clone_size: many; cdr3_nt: TGTGCCAGCAGTCCCGGTCCCGACTACAATGAGCAGTTCTTC; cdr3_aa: CASSPGPDYNEQFF
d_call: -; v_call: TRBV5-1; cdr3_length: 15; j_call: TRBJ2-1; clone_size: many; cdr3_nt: TGCGCCAGCACCCTTTCTACCGACTTCTACAATGAGCAGTTCTTC; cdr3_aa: CASTLSTDFYNEQFF
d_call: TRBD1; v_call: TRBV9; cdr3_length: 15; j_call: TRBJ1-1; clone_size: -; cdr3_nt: TGTGCCAGCAGCGTAGTGGAGGGGGCGACTACTGAGGCTTTCTTT; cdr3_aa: CASSVVEGATTEAFF
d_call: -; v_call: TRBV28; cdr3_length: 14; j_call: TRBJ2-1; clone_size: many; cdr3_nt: TGTGCCAGCAGTTTCCCGACTGACTACAATGAGCAGTTCTTC; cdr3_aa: CASSFPTDYNEQFF
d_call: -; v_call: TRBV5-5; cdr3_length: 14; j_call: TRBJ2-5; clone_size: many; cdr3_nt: TGTGCCAGCAGTTCCGGGACATGGCAAGAGACCCAGTACTTC; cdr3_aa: CASSSGTWQETQYF
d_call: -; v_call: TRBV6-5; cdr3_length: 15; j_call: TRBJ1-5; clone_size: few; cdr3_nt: TGTGCCAGCCGACCGGGACTTAATAGCAATCAGCCCCAGCATTTT; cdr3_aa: CASRPGLNSNQPQHF
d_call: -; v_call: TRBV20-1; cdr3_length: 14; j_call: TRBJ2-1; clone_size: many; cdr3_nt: TGCAGTGCTAGAGCGCGGAACTCCTACAATGAGCAGTTCTTC; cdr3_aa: CSARARNSYNEQFF
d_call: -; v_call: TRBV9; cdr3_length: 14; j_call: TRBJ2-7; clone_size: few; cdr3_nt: TGTGCCAGCAGCAAAACGGGCCTTGACTACGAGCAGTACTTC; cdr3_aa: CASSKTGLDYEQYF
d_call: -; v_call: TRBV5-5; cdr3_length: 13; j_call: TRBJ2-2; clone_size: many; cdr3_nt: TGTGCCAGCAGCGGAGTGAACACCGGGGAGCTGTTTTTT; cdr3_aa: CASSGVNTGELFF
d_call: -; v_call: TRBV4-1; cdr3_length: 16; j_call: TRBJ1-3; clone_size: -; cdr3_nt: TGCGCCAGCAGCCAAGATGTCCCAGTCTCTGGAAACACCATATATTTT; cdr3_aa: CASSQDVPVSGNTIYF
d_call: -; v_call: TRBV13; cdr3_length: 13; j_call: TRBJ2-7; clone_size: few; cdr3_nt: TGTGCCAGCAGCTTAGGGACAGCTTTACGACAGTACTTC; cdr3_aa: CASSLGTALRQYF
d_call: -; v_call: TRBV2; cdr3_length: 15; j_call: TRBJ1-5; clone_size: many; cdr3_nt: TGTGCCAGCAGTTGGGACGGGAAGAGCAATCAGCCCCAGCATTTT; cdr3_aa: CASSWDGKSNQPQHF
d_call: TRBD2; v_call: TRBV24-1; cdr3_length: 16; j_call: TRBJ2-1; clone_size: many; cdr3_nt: TGTGCCACCAGTGACCCGGGACTAGCGGGAGGCGATGAGCAGTTCTTC; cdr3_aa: CATSDPGLAGGDEQFF
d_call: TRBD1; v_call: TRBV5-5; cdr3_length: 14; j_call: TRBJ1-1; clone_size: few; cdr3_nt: TGTGCCAGCAGCACCTTAGACAGGGCCCCTGAAGCTTTCTTT; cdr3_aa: CASSTLDRAPEAFF
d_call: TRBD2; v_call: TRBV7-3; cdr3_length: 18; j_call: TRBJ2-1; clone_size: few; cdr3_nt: TGTGCCAGCAGCTTAACGGGTGGGGCGGGAGGGCCGTCCAATGAGCAGTTCTTC; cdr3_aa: CASSLTGGAGGPSNEQFF
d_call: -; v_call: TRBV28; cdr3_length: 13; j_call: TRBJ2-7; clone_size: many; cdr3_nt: TGTGCCAGTCTTGGGACACAATCCTACGAGCAGTACTTC; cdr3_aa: CASLGTQSYEQYF
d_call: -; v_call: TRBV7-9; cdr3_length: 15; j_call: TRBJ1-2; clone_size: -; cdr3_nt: TGTGCCAGCAGCTTAGGAAGGGGGATCGACTATGGCTACACCTTC; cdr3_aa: CASSLGRGIDYGYTF
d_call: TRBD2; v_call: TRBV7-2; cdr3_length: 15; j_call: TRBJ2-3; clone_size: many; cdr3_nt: TGTGCCAGCAGCTTGGGACTAGCCCCCACAGATACGCAGTATTTT; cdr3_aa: CASSLGLAPTDTQYF
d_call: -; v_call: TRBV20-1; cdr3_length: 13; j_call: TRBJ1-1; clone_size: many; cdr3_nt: TGCAGTGCTAGAGTACACCAGAACACTGAAGCTTTCTTT; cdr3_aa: CSARVHQNTEAFF
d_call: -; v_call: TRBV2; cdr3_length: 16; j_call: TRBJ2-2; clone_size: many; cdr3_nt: TGTGCCAGCAGTGGCCTTTTAAGACAGAACACCGGGGAGCTGTTTTTT; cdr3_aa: CASSGLLRQNTGELFF
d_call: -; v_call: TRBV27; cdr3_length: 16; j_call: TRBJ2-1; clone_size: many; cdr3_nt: TGTGCCAGCAGTTTAATACAGGGAGAGGCCTACAATGAGCAGTTCTTC; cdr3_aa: CASSLIQGEAYNEQFF
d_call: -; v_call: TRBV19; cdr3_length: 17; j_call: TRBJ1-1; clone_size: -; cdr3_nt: TGTGCCAGTAGTTCGGGCGCTGGGGCGTCTGGAGCCACTGAAGCTTTCTTT; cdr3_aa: CASSSGAGASGATEAFF
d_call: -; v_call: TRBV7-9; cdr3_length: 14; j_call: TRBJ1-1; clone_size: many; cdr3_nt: TGTGCCAGCAGCTTAGTTGGCAAGAACACTGAAGCTTTCTTT; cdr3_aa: CASSLVGKNTEAFF
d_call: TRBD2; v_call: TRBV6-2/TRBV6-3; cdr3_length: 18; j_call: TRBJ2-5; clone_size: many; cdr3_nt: TGTGCCAGCAGTTACTGGAAGGGAGTAGCGGGACCCCAAGAGACCCAGTACTTC; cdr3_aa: CASSYWKGVAGPQETQYF
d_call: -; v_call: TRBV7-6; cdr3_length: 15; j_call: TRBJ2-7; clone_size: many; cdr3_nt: TGTGCCAGCAGCTTAGGTGGGGGGCAGTCCTACGAGCAGTACTTC; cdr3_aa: CASSLGGGQSYEQYF
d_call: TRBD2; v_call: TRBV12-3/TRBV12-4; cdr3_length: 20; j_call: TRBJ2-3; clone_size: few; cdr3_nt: TGTGCCAGCAGACCCAATCCGGGACTAGCGGGAGGACGTAGCACAGATACGCAGTATTTT; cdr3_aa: CASRPNPGLAGGRSTDTQYF
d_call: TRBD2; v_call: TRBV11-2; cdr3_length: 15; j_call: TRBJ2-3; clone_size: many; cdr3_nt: TGTGCCAGCAGCTTACGCGGGAGTAGGACAGATACGCAGTATTTT; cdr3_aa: CASSLRGSRTDTQYF
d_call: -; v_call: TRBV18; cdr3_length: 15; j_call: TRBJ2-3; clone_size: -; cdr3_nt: TGTGCCAGCTCACCAGGCGCGGGTCGGCCAGATACGCAGTATTTT; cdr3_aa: CASSPGAGRPDTQYF
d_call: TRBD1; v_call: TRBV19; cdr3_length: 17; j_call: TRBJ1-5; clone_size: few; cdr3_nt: TGTGCCAGTAGTATGGAGAGGACAGGGGGAATCAATCAGCCCCAGCATTTT; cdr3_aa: CASSMERTGGINQPQHF
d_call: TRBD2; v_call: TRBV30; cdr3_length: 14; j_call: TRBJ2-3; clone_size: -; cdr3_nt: TGTGCCTGGACTCTAGCGGGAGGGATAGATACGCAGTATTTT; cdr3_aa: CAWTLAGGIDTQYF
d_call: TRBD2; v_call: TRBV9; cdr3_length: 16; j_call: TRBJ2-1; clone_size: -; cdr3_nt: TGTGCCAGCAGCGTAGGTGCTAGCGGGACCTACAATGAGCAGTTCTTC; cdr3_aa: CASSVGASGTYNEQFF
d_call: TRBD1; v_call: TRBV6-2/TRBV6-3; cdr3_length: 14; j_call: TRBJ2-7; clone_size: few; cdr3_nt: TGTGCCAGCAGACCAGGGACAGACATATGCGAGCAGTACTTC; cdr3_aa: CASRPGTDICEQYF
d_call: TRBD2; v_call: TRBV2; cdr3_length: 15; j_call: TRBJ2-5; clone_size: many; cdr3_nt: TGTGCCAGCAGTGCGACTAGCCTCCAACAAGAGACCCAGTACTTC; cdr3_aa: CASSATSLQQETQYF
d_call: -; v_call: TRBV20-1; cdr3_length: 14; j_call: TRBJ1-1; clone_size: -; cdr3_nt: TGCAGTGCTAGAGATCCAGGGTTTATCACTGAAGCTTTCTTT; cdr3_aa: CSARDPGFITEAFF
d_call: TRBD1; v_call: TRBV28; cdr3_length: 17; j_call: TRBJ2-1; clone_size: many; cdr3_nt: TGTGCCAGCAGTTCCCCCTTGGGACAGGTATTCATCAATGAGCAGTTCTTC; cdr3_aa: CASSSPLGQVFINEQFF
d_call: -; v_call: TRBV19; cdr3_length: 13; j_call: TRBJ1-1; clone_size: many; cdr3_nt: TGTGCCAGTAGTAATACACAAAGGACTGAAGCTTTCTTT; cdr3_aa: CASSNTQRTEAFF
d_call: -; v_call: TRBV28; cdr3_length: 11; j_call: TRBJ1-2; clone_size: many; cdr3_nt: TGTGCCAGCAGGGTTGGCTATGGCTACACCTTC; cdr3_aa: CASRVGYGYTF
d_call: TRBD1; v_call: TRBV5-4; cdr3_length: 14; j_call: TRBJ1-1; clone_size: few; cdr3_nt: TGTGCCAGCAGCTTGGACAGGGGATCCACTGAAGCTTTCTTT; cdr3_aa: CASSLDRGSTEAFF